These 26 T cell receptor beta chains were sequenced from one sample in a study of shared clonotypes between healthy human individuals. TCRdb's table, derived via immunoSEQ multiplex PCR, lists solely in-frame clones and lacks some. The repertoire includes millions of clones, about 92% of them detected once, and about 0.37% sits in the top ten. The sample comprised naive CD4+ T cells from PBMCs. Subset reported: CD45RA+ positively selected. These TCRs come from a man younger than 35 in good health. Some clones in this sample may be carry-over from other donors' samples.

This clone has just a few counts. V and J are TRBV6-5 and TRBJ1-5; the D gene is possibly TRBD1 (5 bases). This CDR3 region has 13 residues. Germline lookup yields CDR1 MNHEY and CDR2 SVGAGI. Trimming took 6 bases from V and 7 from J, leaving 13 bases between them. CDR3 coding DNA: TGTGCCAGCAGCCCGGGGGGGGTCCAGCCCCAGCATTTT. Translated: CASSPGGVQPQHF.

This CDR3 is CPGSALRGGPTSNTEAFF. The CDR3 coding sequence is TGTCCTGGGAGCGCATTAAGAGGGGGCCCCACATCGAACACTGAAGCTTTCTTT. The chain carries TRBV22-1 and TRBJ1-1; the table's TRBD1 call for D was not verified on the DNA. TRBV22-1 is an annotated pseudogene. The CDR3 spans 18 residues.

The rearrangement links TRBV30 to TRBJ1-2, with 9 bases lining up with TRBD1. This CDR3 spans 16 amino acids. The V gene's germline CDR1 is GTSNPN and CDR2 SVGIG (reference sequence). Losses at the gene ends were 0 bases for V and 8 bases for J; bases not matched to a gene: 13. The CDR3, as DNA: TGTGCCTGGAGTGTACTTCGATTTGGGACAGGGAACGGCTACACCTTC. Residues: CAWSVLRFGTGNGYTF.

CDR3 coding DNA: TGTGCCAGCAGCTTCCGGGACAGATCCTATGGCTACACCTTC. Translation: CASSFRDRSYGYTF. The genes are TRBV7-2 and TRBJ1-2; 7 bases map to TRBD1. Germline CDR1 SGHTA, CDR2 FQGNSA. J gave up 4 bases and V 3 bases, and 5 bases lay outside the gene matches. The CDR3 runs 14 residues. Full variable domain (missing parts from reference TRBV7-2 and TRBJ1-2): GAGVSQSPSNKVTEKGKDVELRCDPISGHTALYWYRQSLGQGLEFLIYFQGNSAPDKSGLPSDRFSAERTGGSVSTLTIQRTQQEDSAVYLCASSFRDRSYGYTFGSGTRLTVV.

CDR3 protein: CASSLVSSSGANVLTF. The CDR3 nucleotides are TGTGCCAGCAGCTTGGTGAGCAGCTCTGGGGCCAACGTCCTGACTTTC. The chain uses TRBV5-5 and TRBJ2-6, with no clear D. Per the germline V gene, CDR1 is SGHKS and CDR2 is YYEKEE (reference sequence). This CDR3 has 16 residues. Trimming cost V 0 bases and J 0 bases, with 7 bases left between them.

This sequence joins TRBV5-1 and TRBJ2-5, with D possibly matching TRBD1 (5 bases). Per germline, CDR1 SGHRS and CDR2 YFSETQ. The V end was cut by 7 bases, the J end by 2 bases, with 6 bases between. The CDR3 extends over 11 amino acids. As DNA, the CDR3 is TGCGCCAGCCAGGGACAAGAGACCCAGTACTTC. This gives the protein CASQGQETQYF.

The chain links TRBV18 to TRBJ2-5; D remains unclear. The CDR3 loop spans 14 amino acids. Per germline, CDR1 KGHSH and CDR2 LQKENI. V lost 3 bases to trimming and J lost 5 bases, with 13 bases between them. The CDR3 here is CASSPLGLAETQYF. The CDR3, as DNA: TGTGCCAGCTCACCGCTCGGGTTGGCGGAGACCCAGTACTTC.

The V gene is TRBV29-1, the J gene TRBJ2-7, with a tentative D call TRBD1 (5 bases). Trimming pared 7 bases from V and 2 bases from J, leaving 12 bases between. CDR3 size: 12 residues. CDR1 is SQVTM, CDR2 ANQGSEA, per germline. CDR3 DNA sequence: TGCAGCGGGCAGGACAACACCTACGAGCAGTACTTC. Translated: CSGQDNTYEQYF.

As DNA, the CDR3 is TGTGCCATCAGTGAGCCAACCTTCAGGGGGACCGATGAGCAGTTCTTC. It codes for CAISEPTFRGTDEQFF. V gene TRBV10-3 combines with J gene TRBJ2-1, with 7 bases aligning to TRBD1. The germline V gene encodes CDR1 ENHRY and CDR2 SYGVKD. This CDR3 has 16 residues. V shed 2 bases, J shed 8 bases, and the junction held 12 bases outside the gene matches.

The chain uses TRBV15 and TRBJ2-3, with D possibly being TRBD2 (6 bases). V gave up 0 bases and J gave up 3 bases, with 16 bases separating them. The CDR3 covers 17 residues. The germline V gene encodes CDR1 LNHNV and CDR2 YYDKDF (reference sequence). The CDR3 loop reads CATSRDIGGAFTDTQYF. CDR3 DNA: TGTGCCACCAGCAGAGATATCGGCGGGGCCTTTACAGATACGCAGTATTTT.

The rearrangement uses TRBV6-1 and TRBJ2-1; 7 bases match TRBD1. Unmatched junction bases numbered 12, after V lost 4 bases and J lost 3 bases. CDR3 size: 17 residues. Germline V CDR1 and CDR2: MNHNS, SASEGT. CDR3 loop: CASSADPTGIIYNEQFF. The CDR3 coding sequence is TGTGCCAGCAGTGCAGACCCGACAGGGATAATCTACAATGAGCAGTTCTTC.

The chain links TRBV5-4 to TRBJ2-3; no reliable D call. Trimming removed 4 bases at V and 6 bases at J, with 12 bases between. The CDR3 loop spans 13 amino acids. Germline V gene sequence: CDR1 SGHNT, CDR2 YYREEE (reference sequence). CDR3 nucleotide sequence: TGTGCCAGCAGCCCCCGCGGTTTGGATACGCAGTATTTT. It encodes CASSPRGLDTQYF.

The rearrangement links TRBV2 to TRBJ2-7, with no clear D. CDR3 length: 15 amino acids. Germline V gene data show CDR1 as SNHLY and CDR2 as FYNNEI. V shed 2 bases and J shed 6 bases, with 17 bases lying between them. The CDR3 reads CASSERSQGIFEQYF. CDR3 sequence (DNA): TGTGCCAGCAGTGAACGTTCGCAAGGGATTTTCGAGCAGTACTTC.

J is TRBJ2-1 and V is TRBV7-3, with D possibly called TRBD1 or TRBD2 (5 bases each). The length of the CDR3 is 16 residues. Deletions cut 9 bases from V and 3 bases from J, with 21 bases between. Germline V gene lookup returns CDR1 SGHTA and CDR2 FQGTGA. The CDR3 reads CAREPGAACGYNEQFF. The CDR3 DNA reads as TGTGCCAGAGAGCCCGGGGCGGCCTGCGGCTACAATGAGCAGTTCTTC.

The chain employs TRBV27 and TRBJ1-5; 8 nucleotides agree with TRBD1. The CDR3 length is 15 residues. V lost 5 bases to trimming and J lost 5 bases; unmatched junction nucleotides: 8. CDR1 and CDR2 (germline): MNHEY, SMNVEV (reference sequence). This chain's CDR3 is CASSPTGGWDQPQHF. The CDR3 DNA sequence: TGTGCCAGCAGTCCCACAGGGGGTTGGGATCAGCCCCAGCATTTT.

The DNA of the CDR3 is TGTGCCAGCAGAGTGGGTCCCAACTACGAGCAGTACTTC. As protein: CASRVGPNYEQYF. The chain couples TRBV28 to TRBJ2-7, with D unclear. CDR3 length: 13 amino acids. Trimming cost V 6 bases and J 3 bases, with 12 bases left between them. Germline CDR1 is MDHEN and CDR2 is SYDVKM.

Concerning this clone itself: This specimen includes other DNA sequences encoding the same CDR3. As DNA, the CDR3 is TGCGCCAGCAGCTTGGTGGCAGCCCAAGAGACCCAGTACTTC. Translation: CASSLVAAQETQYF. The rearrangement joins TRBV5-1 to TRBJ2-5; D gene unclear. V gave up 0 bases and J gave up 1 base, with 7 bases separating them. From germline, CDR1 is SGHRS and CDR2 YFSETQ. This CDR3 comprises 14 residues.

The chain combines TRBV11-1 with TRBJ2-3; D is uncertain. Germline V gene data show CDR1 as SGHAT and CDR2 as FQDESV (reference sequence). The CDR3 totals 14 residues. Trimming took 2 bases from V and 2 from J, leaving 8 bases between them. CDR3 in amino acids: CASSLYGFTDTQYF. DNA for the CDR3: TGTGCCAGCAGCTTATACGGATTCACAGATACGCAGTATTTT. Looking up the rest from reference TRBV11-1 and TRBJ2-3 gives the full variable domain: EAEVAQSPRYKITEKSQAVAFWCDPISGHATLYWYRQILGQGPELLVQFQDESVVDDSQLPKDRFSAERLKGVDSTLKIQPAELGDSAMYLCASSLYGFTDTQYFGPGTRLTVL.

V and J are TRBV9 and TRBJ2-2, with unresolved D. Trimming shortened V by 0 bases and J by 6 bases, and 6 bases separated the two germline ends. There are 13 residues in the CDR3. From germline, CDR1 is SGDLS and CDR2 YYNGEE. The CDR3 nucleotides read TGTGCCAGCAGCGTAGACACTGCCGGGGAGCTGTTTTTT. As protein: CASSVDTAGELFF.

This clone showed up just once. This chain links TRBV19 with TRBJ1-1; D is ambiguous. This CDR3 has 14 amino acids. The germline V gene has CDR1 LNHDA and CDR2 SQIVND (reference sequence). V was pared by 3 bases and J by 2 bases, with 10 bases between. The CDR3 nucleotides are TGTGCCAGTAGTATCCTCGCGGGAAACACTGAAGCTTTCTTT. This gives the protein CASSILAGNTEAFF.

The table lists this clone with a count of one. In nucleotides, the CDR3 is TGTGCCAGCAGCTTAAGATCGGGAGGCAAAGATACGCAGTATTTT. Amino acid sequence: CASSLRSGGKDTQYF. The rearrangement joins TRBV11-3 to TRBJ2-3, with TRBD2 matching 7 bases. This CDR3 spans 15 amino acids. Trimming removed 2 bases from V and 5 bases from J; junction bases left unmatched: 7. CDR1 and CDR2 (germline): SGHNT, YENEEA.

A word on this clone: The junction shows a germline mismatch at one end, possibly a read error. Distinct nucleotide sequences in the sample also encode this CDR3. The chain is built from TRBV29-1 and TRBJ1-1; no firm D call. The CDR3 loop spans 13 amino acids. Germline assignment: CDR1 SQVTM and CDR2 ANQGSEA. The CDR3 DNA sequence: TGTAGCGTTGTGAGGCGACTGAACACTGAAGCTTTCTTT. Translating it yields CSVVRRLNTEAFF.

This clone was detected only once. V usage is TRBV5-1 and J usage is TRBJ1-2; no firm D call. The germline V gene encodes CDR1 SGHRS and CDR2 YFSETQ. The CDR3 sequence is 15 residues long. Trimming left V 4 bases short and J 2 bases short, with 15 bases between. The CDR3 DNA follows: TGCGCCAGCAGCCCCCGGGTCGCAGCAAACTATGGCTACACCTTC. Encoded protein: CASSPRVAANYGYTF.

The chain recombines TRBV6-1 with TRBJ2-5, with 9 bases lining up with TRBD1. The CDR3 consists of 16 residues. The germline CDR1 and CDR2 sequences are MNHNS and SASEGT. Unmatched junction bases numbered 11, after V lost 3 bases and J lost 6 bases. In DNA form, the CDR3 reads TGTGCCAGCAGTGAGCCGGGGACAGGGAGGTTCAAGACCCAGTACTTC. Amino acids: CASSEPGTGRFKTQYF.

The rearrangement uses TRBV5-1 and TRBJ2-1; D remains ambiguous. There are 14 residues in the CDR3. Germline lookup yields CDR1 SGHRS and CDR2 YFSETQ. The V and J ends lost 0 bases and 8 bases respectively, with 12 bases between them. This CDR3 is CASSLETLFDEQFF. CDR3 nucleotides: TGCGCCAGCAGCTTGGAGACCCTTTTTGATGAGCAGTTCTTC.

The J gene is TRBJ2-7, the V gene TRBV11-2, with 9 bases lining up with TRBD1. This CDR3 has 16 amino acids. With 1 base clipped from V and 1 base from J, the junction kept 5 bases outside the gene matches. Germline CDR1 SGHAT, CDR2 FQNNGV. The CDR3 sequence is CASSLGDRAPSYEQYF. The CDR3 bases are TGTGCCAGCAGCTTAGGGGACAGGGCTCCTTCCTACGAGCAGTACTTC.